This is a list of T cell receptor beta chains from one sample in a study of type 1 regulatory T cells. These receptors have no known antigen. TCRdb ran MiXCR on the reads and lists one entry per CDR3 protein. The sample has more than 60,000 distinct CDR3 sequences, roughly 50% seen once. The sequenced material came from cultured non-Tr1 T cells, either the whole culture or a sorted T cell fraction (not recorded which). These receptor sequences come from a human donor in good health. Both conserved end residues are trimmed from each CDR3. A D gene is named only where the DNA matches it firmly. Not all rows give a size; the values are once, few, many and, for expanded clones, a class.

V,D,J,size,CDR3
TRBV5-8,TRBD1,TRBJ1-1,.,ASRGTGNTEAF
TRBV5-4,.,TRBJ2-6,.,ASSSLGGGSGANVLT
TRBV7-9,TRBD1,TRBJ2-1,.,ASSPQGAGGYNEQF
TRBV15,TRBD2,TRBJ2-5,.,ATSRDGAGGQKTQY
TRBV25-1,TRBD1,TRBJ2-2,.,ASSESFGQGARTGELF
TRBV7-9,TRBD1,TRBJ2-5,.,ASSGTGGPETQY
TRBV12-3/TRBV12-4,.,TRBJ1-2,few,ASSTNGYGYT
TRBV7-2,.,TRBJ1-2,few,ASSLGDRDGYT
TRBV12-3/TRBV12-4,TRBD2,TRBJ2-5,few,ASSLEGLARETQY
TRBV12-3/TRBV12-4,.,TRBJ2-7,.,ASSKSGGTINEQY
TRBV12-3/TRBV12-4,.,TRBJ2-2,.,ASRLYESTGELF
TRBV20-1,TRBD2,TRBJ2-1,once,SARTSGGAYNEQF
TRBV7-2,.,TRBJ2-5,.,ASSLWTQAETQY
TRBV6-5,.,TRBJ1-6,.,ASSYSFKSSYNSPLH
TRBV7-2,.,TRBJ2-3,.,ASSLAGHTQY
TRBV7-9,.,TRBJ1-1,.,ASSLRTTEAF
TRBV2,.,TRBJ2-3,few,ASSESLLGDTQY
TRBV20-1,.,TRBJ2-7,.,SASRGFSYEQY
TRBV6-6,.,TRBJ1-2,.,ATSEGRSHGYT
TRBV10-3,TRBD2,TRBJ2-3,.,ATCSGGASDTQY
TRBV5-1,TRBD2,TRBJ2-3,few,ASSLDSGGLDTQY
TRBV24-1,TRBD1,TRBJ2-1,.,ATSDPGQGRNEQF
TRBV12-3/TRBV12-4,.,TRBJ2-1,.,ASSFERNNEQF
TRBV11-1,.,TRBJ2-3,.,ASSPRRLESKVDTQY
TRBV27,.,TRBJ1-5,few,ASSPPGFPAVWPQH
TRBV20-1,.,TRBJ1-1,.,SAEVRGTEAF
TRBV5-1,TRBD1,TRBJ1-1,.,ASSTGQGVRPSEAF
TRBV5-4,TRBD1,TRBJ2-6,once,ASSDRGPGANVLT
TRBV5-5,.,TRBJ2-2,.,ASSYEGRGELF
TRBV10-3,.,TRBJ2-2,few,AISGPPTFGTGELF
TRBV7-2,.,TRBJ1-2,many,ASSLVGGYT
TRBV5-1,TRBD2,TRBJ2-3,.,ASSFLPRTSGGRADTQY
TRBV28,.,TRBJ2-2,.,ASRGRRTGELF
TRBV7-9,TRBD1,TRBJ1-4,.,ASSLQGTNEKLF
TRBV6-1,TRBD2,TRBJ2-1,.,ASRDRLAGGPSYNEQF
TRBV5-1,.,TRBJ2-1,few,ASSLGGRVTSSYNEQF
TRBV7-6,.,TRBJ2-2,few,ASSRAANTGELF
TRBV5-6,TRBD2,TRBJ2-7,.,ASSQLAGGTYEQY
TRBV7-9,.,TRBJ1-2,few,ASSQLGADGYT
TRBV20-1,.,TRBJ2-3,.,SASLVRPGSSDTQY
TRBV3-1,.,TRBJ2-3,few,ASSQSVLYTDTQY
TRBV15,.,TRBJ1-2,few,ATSREVPGARLQGYT
TRBV7-8,.,TRBJ1-1,.,ASSVRQVGTEAF
TRBV24-1,TRBD1,TRBJ2-7,.,ATSDQTGERVGEQY